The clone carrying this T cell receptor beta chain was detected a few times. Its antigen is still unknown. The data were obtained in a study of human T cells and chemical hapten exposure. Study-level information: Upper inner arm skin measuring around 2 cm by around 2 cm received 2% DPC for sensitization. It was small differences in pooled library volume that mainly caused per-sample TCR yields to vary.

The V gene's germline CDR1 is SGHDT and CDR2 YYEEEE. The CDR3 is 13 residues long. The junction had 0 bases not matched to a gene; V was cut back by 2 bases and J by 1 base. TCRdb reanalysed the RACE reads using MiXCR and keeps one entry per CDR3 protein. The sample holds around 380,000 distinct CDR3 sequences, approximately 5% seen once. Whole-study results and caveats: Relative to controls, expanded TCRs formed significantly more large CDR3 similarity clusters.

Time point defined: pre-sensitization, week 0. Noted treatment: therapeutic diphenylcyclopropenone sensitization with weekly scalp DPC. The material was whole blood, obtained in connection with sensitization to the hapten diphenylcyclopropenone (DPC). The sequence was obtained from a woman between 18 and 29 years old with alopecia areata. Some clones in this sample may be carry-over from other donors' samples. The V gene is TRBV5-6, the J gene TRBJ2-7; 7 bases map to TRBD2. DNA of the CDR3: TGTGCCAGCAGCTTTAGCGGGTCCTACGAGCAGTACTTC. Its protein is CASSFSGSYEQYF.